This TCR beta chain appears in the sequencing data of a study of blood T cell repertoires in COVID-19. There are 17 residues in the CDR3. Per germline, CDR1 SEHNR and CDR2 FQNEAQ (reference sequence). The V gene lost 5 bases and the J gene lost 0 bases, with 19 bases spanning the gap. Only in-frame clones appear in the TCRdb table, and some are missing; sequencing was by immunoSEQ multiplex PCR. The table has 250,000 or so clones, roughly 86% seen once. The sequenced sample was peripheral blood. The rearrangement links TRBV7-9 to TRBJ1-2, with unresolved D. This TCR derives from a man in his forties or fifties with active or convalescent COVID-19. The CDR3 reads CASSETLPRATNYGYTF. CDR3 DNA: TGTGCCAGCAGCGAAACCCTCCCCCGAGCCACTAACTATGGCTACACCTTC.